This T cell receptor (beta chain) was documented in a study of B cell selection in AIRE deficiency. Clones were read by immunoSEQ multiplex PCR, and TCRdb kept only the in-frame ones, dropping some. The sample lists about 930 clones, 82% occurring once. Germline CDR1 reads MRHNA; CDR2 reads SNTAGT. V shed 4 bases, J shed 7 bases, and the junction held 1 base outside the gene matches. This CDR3 is built from 14 residues. Conventional CD4 T cells were sorted as CD4+CD127+ cells. The sequence derives from a human donor with AIRE deficiency. The V call is TRBV6-4, the J call TRBJ1-6, with 10 bases lining up with TRBD1. What was sequenced was conventional CD4+ T cells sorted from PBMCs. The CDR3 loop is CASSAGQGNSPLHF. DNA for the CDR3: TGTGCCAGCAGTGCGGGACAGGGGAATTCACCCCTCCACTTT.